This T cell receptor beta chain came from a study of T cells in Graves' hyperthyroidism and ophthalmopathy. Turning to this clonotype: Its antigen is not identified.

V was cut by 6 bases and J by 5 bases, with 16 bases left in between. CDR1 is MNHNS, CDR2 SASEGT, per germline. The CDR3 loop spans 14 amino acids. Study results and limitations: Onset of ophthalmopathy came a median 6.5 months after the model predicted it. Expanded thyroid clonotypes (above 0.001) were mostly also found in blood.

The source material, RNA transcripts, was used to amplify TCR beta CDR3 regions. HTBI primers were the set used in a first-round RT-PCR of the TCR CDR3. Each CDR3 protein is one row after TCRdb ran MiXCR on the multiplex PCR reads. The data show some 570,000 distinct CDR3 sequences, about a sixth seen once. Specimen: blood. The clonotype comes from a woman aged 18-29 years with Graves' ophthalmopathy. The genes are TRBV6-1 and TRBJ1-1; D gene uncertain. The CDR3 DNA reads TGTGCCAGCAGAAGTGGCCTGGACGAGACTGAAGCTTTCTTT. Translated: CASRSGLDETEAFF.